The T cell receptor (beta chain) described here comes from a study of cytotoxic CD8 clonotypes in ibrutinib-treated CLL. Study-wide context: Overall, about 25 responses were partial and 2 complete; following median roughly 62 months, 14 patients stayed remitted and about 12 progressed. Study-wide points: Clonality rose at ibrutinib response, held steady in sustained remission, and fell toward baseline at progression. Sampling schedules were unmatched across sustained-remission and progressing patients.

Genomic DNA in a quantity of about 2.1 micrograms was derived from cryopreserved PBMCs for TCR beta libraries. Turning to this clone: Its antigen is not identified.

Generated by immunoSEQ multiplex PCR, the TCRdb table keeps only in-frame clones and is missing some. The sample contains approximately 140,000 clones, approximately 90% of which appear only once. CDR1 MNHNY and CDR2 SVGAGI come from the germline V gene (reference sequence). This CDR3 spans 15 amino acids. J lost 1 base, V lost 5 bases, and 3 bases had no gene match. The TCR sequence derives from a human donor with chronic lymphocytic leukemia. Sequenced material: PBMCs, taken after 12 months of ibrutinib treatment. The chain carries TRBV6-6 and TRBJ2-3; 10 bases line up with TRBD1. Here the CDR3 reads CASSRGTGGTDTQYF. As DNA, the CDR3 is TGTGCCAGCAGTAGGGGGACAGGGGGCACAGATACGCAGTATTTT.